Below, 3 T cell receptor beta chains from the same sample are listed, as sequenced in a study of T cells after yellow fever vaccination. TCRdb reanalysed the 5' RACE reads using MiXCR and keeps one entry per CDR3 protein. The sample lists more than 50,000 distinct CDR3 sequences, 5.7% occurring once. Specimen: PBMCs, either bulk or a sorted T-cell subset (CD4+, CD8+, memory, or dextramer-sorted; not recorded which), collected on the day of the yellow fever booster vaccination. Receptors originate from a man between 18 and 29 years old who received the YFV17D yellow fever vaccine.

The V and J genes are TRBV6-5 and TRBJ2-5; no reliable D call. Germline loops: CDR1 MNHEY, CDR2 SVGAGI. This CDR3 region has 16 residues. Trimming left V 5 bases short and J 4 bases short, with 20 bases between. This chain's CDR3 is CASSHYGPSFLETQYF. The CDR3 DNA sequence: TGTGCCAGCAGTCACTACGGGCCCTCCTTTCTAGAGACCCAGTACTTC.

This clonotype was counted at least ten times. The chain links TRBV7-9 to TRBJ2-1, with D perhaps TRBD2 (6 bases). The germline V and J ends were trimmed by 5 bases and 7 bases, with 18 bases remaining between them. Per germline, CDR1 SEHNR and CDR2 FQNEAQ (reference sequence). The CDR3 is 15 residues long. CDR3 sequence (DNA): TGTGCCAGCAGCCCCACGCGGGGCACATCGAATGAGCAGTTCTTC. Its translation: CASSPTRGTSNEQFF.

CDR3 sequence (DNA): TGTGCCAGCAACGAGGACGGCGAGCAGTACGTC. Protein sequence: CASNEDGEQYV. V usage is TRBV5-6 and J usage is TRBJ2-7; D not resolved. V was pared by 6 bases and J by 6 bases, with 10 bases between. Per the germline V gene, CDR1 is SGHDT and CDR2 is YYEEEE. This CDR3 is built from 11 residues.